This record looks at one T cell receptor (beta chain) sequence and its context. These data originate in a study of blood T cell repertoires in COVID-19. Looking at the study overall: Samples of COVID-19 (acute and convalescent) were obtained from the United States, Italy and Spain.

The assay was immunoSEQ multiplex PCR, and TCRdb's table has in-frame clones only and misses some. The sample includes tens of thousands of clones, over 85% of them seen just once. V lost 5 bases to trimming and J lost 5 bases; unmatched junction nucleotides: 2. The CDR3 is made up of 12 amino acids. CDR1 is KGHSH, CDR2 LQKENI, per germline. The sequenced material came from peripheral blood. The receptor comes from an elderly man with acute or convalescent COVID-19. The chain recombines TRBV18 with TRBJ2-5, with 7 nucleotides matching TRBD1. CDR3 DNA sequence: TGTGCCAGCTCATCACAGGGGGAGACCCAGTACTTC. Protein product: CASSSQGETQYF.